This T cell receptor (beta chain) is from a study of blood T cell repertoires in COVID-19. The method was immunoSEQ multiplex PCR; TCRdb's version includes in-frame clones alone and lacks a portion of them. The sample yields around 200,000 clones, around 80% seen once. Germline loops: CDR1 MGHDK, CDR2 SYGVNS. The CDR3 is 15 amino acids. Deletions cut 0 bases from V and 7 bases from J, with 12 bases between. The TCR was taken from a man aged 40-49 years with active or convalescent COVID-19. Material: peripheral blood. The rearrangement uses TRBV25-1 and TRBJ1-4, with D possibly being TRBD1 (5 bases). The CDR3 loop reads CASSEYRGIGEKLFF. The CDR3 coding sequence is TGTGCCAGCAGTGAATATCGGGGGATAGGTGAAAAACTGTTTTTT.